This entry is about one T cell receptor beta chain. Its cognate antigen is unknown. Profiled with immunoSEQ multiplex PCR; TCRdb holds only in-frame clones, not every one. Seen here are 2.5 million or so clones, approximately 92% observed once, and the top ten hold roughly 0.14%. CDR1 is SGHRS, CDR2 YFSETQ, per germline. The CDR3 length is 13 residues. V was clipped by 3 bases and J by 8 bases, with 14 bases between them. The data are from a study of shared clonotypes between healthy human individuals. Study information: The donors, a couple of women and a few men, were aged 18 to 49.

Donors were Caucasian adults residing in Nashville, Tennessee, USA. General study points: Limited genetic and exposure-history diversity came from having few donors.

The sample was naive CD4+ T cells sorted from blood. Subset reported: CD45RA+ positively selected. J is TRBJ1-2 and V is TRBV5-1; unclear D gene. The origin of this receptor is a man aged 18-30 years in good health. The CDR3 reads CASSYDIGEGYTF. The CDR3 DNA sequence: TGCGCCAGCAGCTACGACATTGGGGAAGGCTACACCTTC.